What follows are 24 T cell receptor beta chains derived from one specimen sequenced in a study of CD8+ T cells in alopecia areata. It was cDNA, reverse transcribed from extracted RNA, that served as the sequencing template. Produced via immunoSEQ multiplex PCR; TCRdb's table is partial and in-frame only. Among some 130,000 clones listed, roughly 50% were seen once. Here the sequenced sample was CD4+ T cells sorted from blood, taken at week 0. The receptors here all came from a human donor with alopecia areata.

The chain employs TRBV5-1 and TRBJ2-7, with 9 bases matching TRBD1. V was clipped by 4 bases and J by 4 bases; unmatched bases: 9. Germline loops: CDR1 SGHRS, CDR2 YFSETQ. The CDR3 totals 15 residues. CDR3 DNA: TGCGCCAGCAGCGCATCGACAGGGGGGACATACGAGCAGTACTTC. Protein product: CASSASTGGTYEQYF.

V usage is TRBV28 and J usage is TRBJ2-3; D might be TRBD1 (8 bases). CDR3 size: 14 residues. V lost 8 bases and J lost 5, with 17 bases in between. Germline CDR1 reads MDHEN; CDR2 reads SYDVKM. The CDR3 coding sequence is TGTGCCAGCCGACTGGGGGGGACAGGAGATACGCAGTATTTT. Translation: CASRLGGTGDTQYF.

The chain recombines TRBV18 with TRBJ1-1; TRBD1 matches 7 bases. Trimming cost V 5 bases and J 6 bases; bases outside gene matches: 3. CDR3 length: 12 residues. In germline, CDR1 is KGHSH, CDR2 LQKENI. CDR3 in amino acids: CASSIQGAEAFF. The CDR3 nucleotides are TGTGCCAGCTCAATTCAGGGGGCTGAAGCTTTCTTT.

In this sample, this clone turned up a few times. CDR3 sequence reads: CSVVGRLANYGYTF. Written as DNA, the CDR3 is TGCAGCGTTGTGGGACGGCTAGCTAACTATGGCTACACCTTC. The chain links TRBV29-1 to TRBJ1-2; weak D call: TRBD1 (5 bases). From germline, CDR1 is SQVTM and CDR2 ANQGSEA. Between the trimmed V and J ends, which lost 4 bases and 0 bases, there was a span of 12 bases. CDR3 length: 14 amino acids.

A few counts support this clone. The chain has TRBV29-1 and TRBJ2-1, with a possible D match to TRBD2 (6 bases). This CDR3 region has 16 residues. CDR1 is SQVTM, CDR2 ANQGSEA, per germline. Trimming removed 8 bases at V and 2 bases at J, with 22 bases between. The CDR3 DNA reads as TGCAGCTCCCAGGAAGAGGGAACGGGGGCCTACAATGAGCAGTTCTTC. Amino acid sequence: CSSQEEGTGAYNEQFF.

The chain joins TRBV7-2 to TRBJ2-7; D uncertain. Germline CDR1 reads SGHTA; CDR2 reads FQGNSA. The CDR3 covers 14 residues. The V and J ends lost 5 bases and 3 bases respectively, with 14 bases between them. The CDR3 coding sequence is TGTGCCAGCAGCCCCCAGCTATCCCTCTACGAGCAGTACTTC. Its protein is CASSPQLSLYEQYF. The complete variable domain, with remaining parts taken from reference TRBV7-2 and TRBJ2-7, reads GAGVSQSPSNKVTEKGKDVELRCDPISGHTALYWYRQSLGQGLEFLIYFQGNSAPDKSGLPSDRFSAERTGGSVSTLTIQRTQQEDSAVYLCASSPQLSLYEQYFGPGTRLTVT.

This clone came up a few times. CDR3 DNA sequence: TGTGCCAGCAGTGCCCAAGAGAATTCACCCCTCCACTTT. Translating it yields CASSAQENSPLHF. The chain links TRBV6-1 to TRBJ1-6; D unresolved. Germline lookup yields CDR1 MNHNS and CDR2 SASEGT. This CDR3 has 13 residues. Trimming took 4 bases from V and 7 from J, leaving 8 bases between them.

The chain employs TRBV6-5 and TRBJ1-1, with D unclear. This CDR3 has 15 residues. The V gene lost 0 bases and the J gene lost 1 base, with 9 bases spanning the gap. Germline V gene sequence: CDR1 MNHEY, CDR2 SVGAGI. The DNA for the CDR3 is TGTGCCAGCAGTTACTCGATCAGCTCGAACACTGAAGCTTTCTTT. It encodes CASSYSISSNTEAFF.

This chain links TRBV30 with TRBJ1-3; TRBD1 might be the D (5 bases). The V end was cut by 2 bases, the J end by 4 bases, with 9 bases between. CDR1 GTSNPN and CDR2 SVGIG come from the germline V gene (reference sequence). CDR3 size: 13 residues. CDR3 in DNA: TGTGCCTGGAGTATAAAGGGGGGAAACACCATATATTTT. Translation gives CAWSIKGGNTIYF. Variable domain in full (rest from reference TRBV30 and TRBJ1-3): SQTIHQWPATLVQPVGSPLSLECTVEGTSNPNLYWYRQAAGRGLQLLFYSVGIGQISSEVPQNLSASRPQDRQFILSSKKLLLSDSGFYLCAWSIKGGNTIYFGEGSWLTVV.

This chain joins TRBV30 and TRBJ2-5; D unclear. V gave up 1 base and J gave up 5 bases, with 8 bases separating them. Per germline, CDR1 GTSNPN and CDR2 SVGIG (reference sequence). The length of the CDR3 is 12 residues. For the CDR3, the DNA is TGTGCCTGGAGTGCCAGGCGGGAGACCCAGTACTTC. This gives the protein CAWSARRETQYF.

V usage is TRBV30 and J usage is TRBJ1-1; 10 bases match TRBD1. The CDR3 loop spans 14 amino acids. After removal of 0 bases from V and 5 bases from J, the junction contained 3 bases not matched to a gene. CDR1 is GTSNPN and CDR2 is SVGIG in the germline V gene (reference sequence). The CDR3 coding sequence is TGTGCCTGGAGTGTGACAGGGGGCTGGACTGAAGCTTTCTTT. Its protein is CAWSVTGGWTEAFF. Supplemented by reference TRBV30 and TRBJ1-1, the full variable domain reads SQTIHQWPATLVQPVGSPLSLECTVEGTSNPNLYWYRQAAGRGLQLLFYSVGIGQISSEVPQNLSASRPQDRQFILSSKKLLLSDSGFYLCAWSVTGGWTEAFFGQGTRLTVV.

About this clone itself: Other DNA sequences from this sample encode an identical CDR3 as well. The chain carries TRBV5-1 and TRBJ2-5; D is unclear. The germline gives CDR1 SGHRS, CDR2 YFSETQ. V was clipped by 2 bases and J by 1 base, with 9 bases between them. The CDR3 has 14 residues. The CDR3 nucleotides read TGCGCCAGCAGCTTAGCAGGCACCCAAGAGACCCAGTACTTC. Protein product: CASSLAGTQETQYF.

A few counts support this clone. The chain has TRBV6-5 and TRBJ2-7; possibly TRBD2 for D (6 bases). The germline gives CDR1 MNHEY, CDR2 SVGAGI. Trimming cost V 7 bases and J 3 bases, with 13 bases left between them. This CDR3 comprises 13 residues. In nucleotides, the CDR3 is TGTGCCAGCAAGGAGGGTAGTATCTACGAGCAGTACTTC. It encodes CASKEGSIYEQYF.

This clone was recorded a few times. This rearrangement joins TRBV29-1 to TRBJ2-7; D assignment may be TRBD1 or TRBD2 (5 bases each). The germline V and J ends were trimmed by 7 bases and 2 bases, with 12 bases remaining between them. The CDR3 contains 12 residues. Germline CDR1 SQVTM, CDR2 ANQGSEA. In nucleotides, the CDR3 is TGCAGCGCCCGGGACGCAACCTACGAGCAGTACTTC. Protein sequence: CSARDATYEQYF.

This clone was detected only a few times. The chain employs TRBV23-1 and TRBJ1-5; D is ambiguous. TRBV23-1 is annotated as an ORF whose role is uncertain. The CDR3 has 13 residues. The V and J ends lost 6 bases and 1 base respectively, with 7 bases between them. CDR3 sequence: CASRPRSNQPQHF. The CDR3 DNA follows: TGCGCCAGCAGACCACGAAGCAATCAGCCCCAGCATTTT.

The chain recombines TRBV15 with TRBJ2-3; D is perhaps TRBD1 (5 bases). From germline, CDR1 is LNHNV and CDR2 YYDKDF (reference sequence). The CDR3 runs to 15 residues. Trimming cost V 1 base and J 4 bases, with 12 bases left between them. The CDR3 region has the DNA TGTGCCACCAGCAGAGCAGGGCTTTTGGCAGATACGCAGTATTTT. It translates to CATSRAGLLADTQYF.

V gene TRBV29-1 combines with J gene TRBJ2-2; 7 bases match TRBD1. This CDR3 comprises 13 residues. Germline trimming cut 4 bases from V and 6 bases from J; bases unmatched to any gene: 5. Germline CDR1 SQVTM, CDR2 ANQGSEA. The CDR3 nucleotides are TGCAGCGTTGGCGGTGACAGGGCCGGGGAGCTGTTTTTT. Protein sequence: CSVGGDRAGELFF.

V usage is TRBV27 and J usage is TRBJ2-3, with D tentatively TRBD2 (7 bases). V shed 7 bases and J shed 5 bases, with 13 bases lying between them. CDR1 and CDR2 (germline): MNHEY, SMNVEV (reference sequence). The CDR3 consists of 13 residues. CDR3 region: CASMMRGGDTQYF. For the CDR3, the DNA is TGTGCCAGCATGATGAGGGGGGGAGATACGCAGTATTTT.

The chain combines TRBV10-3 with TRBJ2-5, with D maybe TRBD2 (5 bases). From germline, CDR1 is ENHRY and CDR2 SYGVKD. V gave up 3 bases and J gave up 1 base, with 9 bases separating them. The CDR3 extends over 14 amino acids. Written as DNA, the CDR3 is TGTGCCATCAGTGACTCGGGGAGCCAAGAGACCCAGTACTTC. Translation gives CAISDSGSQETQYF.

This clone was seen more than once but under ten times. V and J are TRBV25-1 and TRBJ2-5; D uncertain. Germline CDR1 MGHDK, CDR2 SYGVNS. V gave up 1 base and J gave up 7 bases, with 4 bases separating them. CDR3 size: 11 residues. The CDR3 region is CASSELRTQYF. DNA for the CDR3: TGTGCCAGCAGTGAATTGCGGACCCAGTACTTC.

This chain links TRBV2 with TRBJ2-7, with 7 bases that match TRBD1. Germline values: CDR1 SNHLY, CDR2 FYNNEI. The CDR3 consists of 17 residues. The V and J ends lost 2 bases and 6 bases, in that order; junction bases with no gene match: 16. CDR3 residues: CASSENGPRQGTGEQYF. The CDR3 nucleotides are TGTGCCAGCAGTGAAAACGGCCCCCGACAGGGCACGGGCGAGCAGTACTTC. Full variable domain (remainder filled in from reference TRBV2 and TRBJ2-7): EPEVTQTPSHQVTQMGQEVILRCVPISNHLYFYWYRQILGQKVEFLVSFYNNEISEKSEIFDDQFSVERPDGSNFTLKIRSTKLEDSAMYFCASSENGPRQGTGEQYFGPGTRLTVT.

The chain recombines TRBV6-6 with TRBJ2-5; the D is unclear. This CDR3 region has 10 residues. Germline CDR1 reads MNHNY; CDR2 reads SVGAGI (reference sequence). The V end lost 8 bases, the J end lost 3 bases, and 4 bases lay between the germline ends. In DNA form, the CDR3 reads TGTGCCAGCGGGGAAGAGACCCAGTACTTC. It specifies CASGEETQYF.

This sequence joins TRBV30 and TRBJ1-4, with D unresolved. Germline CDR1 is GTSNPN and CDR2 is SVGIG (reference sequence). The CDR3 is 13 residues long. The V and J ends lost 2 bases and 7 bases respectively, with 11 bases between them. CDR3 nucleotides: TGTGCCTGGAGTACCCGAACGAGTGAAAAACTGTTTTTT. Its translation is CAWSTRTSEKLFF.

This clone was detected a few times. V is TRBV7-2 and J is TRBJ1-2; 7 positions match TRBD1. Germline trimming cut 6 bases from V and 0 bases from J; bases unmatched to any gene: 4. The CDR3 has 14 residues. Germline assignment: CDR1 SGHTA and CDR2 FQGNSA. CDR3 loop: CASRQQGSNYGYTF. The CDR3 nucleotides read TGTGCCAGCAGGCAACAGGGGTCTAACTATGGCTACACCTTC.